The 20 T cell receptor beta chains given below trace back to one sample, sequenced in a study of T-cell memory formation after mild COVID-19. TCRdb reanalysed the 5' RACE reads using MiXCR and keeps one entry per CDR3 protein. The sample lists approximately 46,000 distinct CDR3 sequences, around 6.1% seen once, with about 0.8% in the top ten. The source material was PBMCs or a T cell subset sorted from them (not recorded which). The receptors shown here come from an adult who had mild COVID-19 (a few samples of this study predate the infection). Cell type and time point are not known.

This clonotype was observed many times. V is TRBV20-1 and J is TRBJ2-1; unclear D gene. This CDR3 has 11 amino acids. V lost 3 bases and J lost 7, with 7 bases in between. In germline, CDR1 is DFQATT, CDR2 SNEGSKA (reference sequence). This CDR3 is CSASRLNEQFF. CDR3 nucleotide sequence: TGCAGTGCTAGTAGGCTGAATGAGCAGTTCTTC.

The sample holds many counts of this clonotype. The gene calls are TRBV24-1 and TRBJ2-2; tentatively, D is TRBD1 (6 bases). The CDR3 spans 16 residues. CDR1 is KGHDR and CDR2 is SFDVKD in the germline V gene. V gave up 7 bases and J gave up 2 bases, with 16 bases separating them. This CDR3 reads CATSPRGRGNTGELFF. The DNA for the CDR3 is TGTGCCACCAGCCCCAGGGGTCGGGGAAACACCGGGGAGCTGTTTTTT.

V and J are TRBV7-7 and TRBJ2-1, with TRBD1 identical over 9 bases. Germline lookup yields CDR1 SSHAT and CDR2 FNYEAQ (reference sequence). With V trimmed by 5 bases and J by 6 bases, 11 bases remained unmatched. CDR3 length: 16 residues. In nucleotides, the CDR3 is TGTGCCAGCAGCCCACCCCCGGGACAGGGACGCAATGAGCAGTTCTTC. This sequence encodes CASSPPPGQGRNEQFF.

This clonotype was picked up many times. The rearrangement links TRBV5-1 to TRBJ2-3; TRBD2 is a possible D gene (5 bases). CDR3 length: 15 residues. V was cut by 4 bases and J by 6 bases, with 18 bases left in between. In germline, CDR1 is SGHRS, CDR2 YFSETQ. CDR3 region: CASSLAGKVSDTQYF. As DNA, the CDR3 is TGCGCCAGCAGCCTGGCCGGGAAGGTGTCGGATACGCAGTATTTT.

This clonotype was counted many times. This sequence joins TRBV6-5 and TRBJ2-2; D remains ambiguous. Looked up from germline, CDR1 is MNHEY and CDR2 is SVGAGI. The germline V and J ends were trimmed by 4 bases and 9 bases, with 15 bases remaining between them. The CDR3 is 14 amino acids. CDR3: CASSSPQIGRELFF. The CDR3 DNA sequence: TGTGCCAGCAGTTCCCCCCAGATAGGGAGGGAGCTGTTTTTT.

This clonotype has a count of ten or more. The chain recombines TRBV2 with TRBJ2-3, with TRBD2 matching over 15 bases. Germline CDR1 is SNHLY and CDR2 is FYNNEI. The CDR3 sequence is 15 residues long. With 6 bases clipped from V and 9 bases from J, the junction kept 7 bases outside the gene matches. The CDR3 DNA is TGTGCCAGCAGAGCCTTAGGGACTAGCGGGAGGACGCAGTATTTT. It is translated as CASRALGTSGRTQYF.

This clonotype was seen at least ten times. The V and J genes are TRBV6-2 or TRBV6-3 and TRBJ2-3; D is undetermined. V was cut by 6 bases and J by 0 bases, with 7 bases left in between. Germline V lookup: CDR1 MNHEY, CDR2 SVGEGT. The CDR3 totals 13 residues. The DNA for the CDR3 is TGTGCCAGCAGGGCCACCAGCACAGATACGCAGTATTTT. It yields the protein CASRATSTDTQYF.

The CDR3 region has the DNA TGTGCCAGCAGCCAAGACAGGAGGGGCCAGTACTTC. Its protein is CASSQDRRGQYF. This sequence joins TRBV14 and TRBJ2-7; TRBD2 is a possible D gene (6 bases). The V and J ends lost 0 bases and 10 bases respectively, with 10 bases between them. CDR1 and CDR2 from the germline V gene are SGHDN and FVKESK. The CDR3 has 12 residues.

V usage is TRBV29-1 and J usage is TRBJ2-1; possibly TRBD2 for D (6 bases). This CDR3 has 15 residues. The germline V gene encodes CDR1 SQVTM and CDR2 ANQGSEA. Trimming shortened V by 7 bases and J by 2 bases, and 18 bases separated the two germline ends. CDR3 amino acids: CSGFGRDFTYNEQFF. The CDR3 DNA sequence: TGCAGCGGATTTGGCAGGGACTTTACCTACAATGAGCAGTTCTTC.

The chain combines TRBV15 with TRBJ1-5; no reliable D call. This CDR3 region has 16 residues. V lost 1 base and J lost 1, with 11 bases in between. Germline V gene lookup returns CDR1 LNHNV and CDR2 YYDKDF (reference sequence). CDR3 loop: CATSRGGPESNQPQHF. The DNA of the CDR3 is TGTGCCACCAGCAGAGGCGGACCTGAGAGCAATCAGCCCCAGCATTTT.

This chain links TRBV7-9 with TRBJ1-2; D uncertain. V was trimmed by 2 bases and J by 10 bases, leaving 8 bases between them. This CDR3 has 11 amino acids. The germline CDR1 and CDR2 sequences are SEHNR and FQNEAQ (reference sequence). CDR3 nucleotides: TGTGCCAGCAGCTTATACACTGACTACACCTTC. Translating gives CASSLYTDYTF.

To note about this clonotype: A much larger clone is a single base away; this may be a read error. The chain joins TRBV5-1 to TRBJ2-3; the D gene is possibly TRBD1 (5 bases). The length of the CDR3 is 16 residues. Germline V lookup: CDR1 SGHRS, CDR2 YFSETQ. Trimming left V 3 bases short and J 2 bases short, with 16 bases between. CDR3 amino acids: CASSSQQVGSTDTQYF. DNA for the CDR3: TGCGCCAGCAGCTCACAACAGGTGGGGTCCACAGATACGCAGTATTTT.

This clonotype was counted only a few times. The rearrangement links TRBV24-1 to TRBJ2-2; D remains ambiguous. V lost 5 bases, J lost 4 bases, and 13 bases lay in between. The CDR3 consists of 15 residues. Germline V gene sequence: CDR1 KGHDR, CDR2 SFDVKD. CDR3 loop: CATSVTDEITGELFF. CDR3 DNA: TGTGCCACCAGTGTCACGGACGAGATCACCGGGGAGCTGTTTTTT.

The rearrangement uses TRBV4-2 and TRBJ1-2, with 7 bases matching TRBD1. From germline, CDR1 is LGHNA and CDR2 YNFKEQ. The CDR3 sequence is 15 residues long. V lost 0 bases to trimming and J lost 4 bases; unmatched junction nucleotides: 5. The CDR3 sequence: CASSQDPDRPYGYTF. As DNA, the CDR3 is TGTGCCAGCAGCCAAGATCCGGACAGGCCCTATGGCTACACCTTC.

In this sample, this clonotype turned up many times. The CDR3 bases are TGTGCCAGCAGTGGGACAGGGGTCGGTGAGCAGTTCTTC. Its protein is CASSGTGVGEQFF. The rearrangement joins TRBV2 to TRBJ2-1; TRBD1 matches at 9 bases. This CDR3 region has 13 residues. The ends lost 4 bases at V and 9 bases at J; junction bases unmatched: 4. Germline loops: CDR1 SNHLY, CDR2 FYNNEI.

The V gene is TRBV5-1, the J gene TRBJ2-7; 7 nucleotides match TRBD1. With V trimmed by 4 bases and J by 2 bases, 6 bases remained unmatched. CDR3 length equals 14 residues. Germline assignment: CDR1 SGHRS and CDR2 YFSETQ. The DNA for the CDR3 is TGCGCCAGCAGCCTTGGACAGGCTGCCTACGAGCAGTACTTC. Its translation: CASSLGQAAYEQYF.

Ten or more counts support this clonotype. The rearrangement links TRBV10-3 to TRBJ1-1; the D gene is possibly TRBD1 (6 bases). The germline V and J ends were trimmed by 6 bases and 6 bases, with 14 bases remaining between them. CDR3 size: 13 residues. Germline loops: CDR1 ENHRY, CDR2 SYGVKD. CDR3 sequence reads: CAISGHGTPEAFF. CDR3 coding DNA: TGTGCCATCAGCGGACACGGGACACCTGAAGCTTTCTTT.

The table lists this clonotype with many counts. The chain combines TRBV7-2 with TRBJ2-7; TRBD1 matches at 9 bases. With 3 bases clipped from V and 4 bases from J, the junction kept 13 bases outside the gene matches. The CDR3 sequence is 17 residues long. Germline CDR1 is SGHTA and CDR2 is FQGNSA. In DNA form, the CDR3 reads TGTGCCAGCAGCTTCCCCGGCTCAGGGACAGGGCGGTACGAGCAGTACTTC. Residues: CASSFPGSGTGRYEQYF.

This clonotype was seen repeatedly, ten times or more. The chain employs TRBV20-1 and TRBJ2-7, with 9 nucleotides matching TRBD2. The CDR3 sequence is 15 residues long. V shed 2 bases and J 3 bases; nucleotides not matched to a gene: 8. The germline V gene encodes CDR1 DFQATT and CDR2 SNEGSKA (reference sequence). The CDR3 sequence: CSARPSGRTHYEQYF. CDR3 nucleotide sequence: TGCAGTGCTAGACCCAGCGGGAGGACTCACTACGAGCAGTACTTC.

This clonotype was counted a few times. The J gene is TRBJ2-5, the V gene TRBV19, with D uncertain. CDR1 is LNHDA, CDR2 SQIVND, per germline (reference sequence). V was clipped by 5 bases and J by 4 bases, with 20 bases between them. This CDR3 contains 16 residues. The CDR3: CASSSRSSSVGETQYF. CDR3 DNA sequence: TGTGCCAGTAGTTCCCGGTCCTCATCAGTCGGAGAGACCCAGTACTTC.